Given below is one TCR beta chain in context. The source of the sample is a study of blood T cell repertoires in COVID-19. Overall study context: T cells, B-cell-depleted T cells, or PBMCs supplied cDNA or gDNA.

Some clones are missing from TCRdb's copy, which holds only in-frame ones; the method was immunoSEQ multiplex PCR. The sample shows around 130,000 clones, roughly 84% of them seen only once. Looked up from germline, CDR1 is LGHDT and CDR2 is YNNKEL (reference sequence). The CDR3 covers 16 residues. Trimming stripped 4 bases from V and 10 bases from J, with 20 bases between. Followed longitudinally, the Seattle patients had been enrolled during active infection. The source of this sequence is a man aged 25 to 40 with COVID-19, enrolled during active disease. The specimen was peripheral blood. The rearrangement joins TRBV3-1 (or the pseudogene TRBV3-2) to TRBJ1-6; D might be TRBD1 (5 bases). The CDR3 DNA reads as TGTGCCAGCAGCCGGACCGGCCGGGGGAGGAGGTCACCCCTCCACTTT. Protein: CASSRTGRGRRSPLHF.